This section outlines one T cell receptor (beta chain) sequence together with its context. This sample is part of a study of response to subunit inactivated influenza vaccine. A single record per CDR3 protein comes from TCRdb applying MiXCR to the RT-PCR reads. This sample has 650,000 to 800,000 distinct CDR3 sequences, with approximately 17% found just once. The CDR3 has 15 amino acids. CDR1 SGHRS and CDR2 YFSETQ come from the germline V gene. Trimming pared 0 bases from V and 3 bases from J, leaving 13 bases between. This specimen was PBMCs from blood, taken 5 days after vaccination. The receptor was derived from a man between 50 and 59 years old who received an inactivated influenza vaccine. The chain couples TRBV5-1 to TRBJ2-7; D is perhaps TRBD1 (6 bases). CDR3 amino acids: CASSLGSQGNYEQYF. The CDR3 DNA is TGCGCCAGCAGCTTGGGTTCGCAGGGGAACTACGAGCAGTACTTC.